The 21 T cell receptor beta chains below all came from one sample that was sequenced in a study of blood T cell repertoires in COVID-19. Sequenced by immunoSEQ multiplex PCR; TCRdb stores in-frame clones only, minus some. The sample shows hundreds of thousands of clones, 88% of them seen only once. The sample taken for sequencing was peripheral blood. These receptors were taken from a woman in her forties who had recovered from COVID-19.

The chain links TRBV6-5 to TRBJ2-3, with 7 bases lining up with TRBD1. The CDR3 covers 16 residues. The V gene's germline CDR1 is MNHEY and CDR2 SVGAGI. V was pared by 2 bases and J by 7 bases, with 12 bases of the junction left unmatched. CDR3 protein: CASSYARTGMGNTQYF. Here the CDR3 DNA reads TGTGCCAGCAGTTACGCCAGGACAGGAATGGGGAATACGCAGTATTTT.

The rearrangement uses TRBV10-3 and TRBJ1-2; TRBD1 matches 8 bases. Germline CDR1 ENHRY, CDR2 SYGVKD. Trimming cost V 7 bases and J 4 bases; bases outside gene matches: 2. This CDR3 spans 12 amino acids. The CDR3 DNA sequence: TGTGCCATCACCGACAGGGGCTATGGCTACACCTTC. It encodes CAITDRGYGYTF.

This rearrangement joins TRBV5-5 to TRBJ2-2; D call uncertain. The V and J ends lost 5 bases and 7 bases respectively, with 15 bases between them. The CDR3 runs to 14 residues. CDR1 and CDR2 (germline): SGHKS, YYEKEE (reference sequence). CDR3 nucleotides: TGTGCCAGCAGTCCGCATAAGAACGGCGGGGAGCTGTTTTTT. This encodes CASSPHKNGGELFF.

This chain connects TRBV7-2 to TRBJ1-5, with D unclear. Germline V gene sequence: CDR1 SGHTA, CDR2 FQGNSA. Trimming shortened V by 7 bases and J by 1 base, and 8 bases separated the two germline ends. The CDR3 is 13 amino acids. In DNA, the CDR3 is TGTGCCAGCAACACACACAGCAATCAGCCCCAGCATTTT. Amino acids: CASNTHSNQPQHF.

J is TRBJ1-1 and V is TRBV27; TRBD1 agrees at 10 bases. Trimming removed 6 bases from V and 2 bases from J; junction bases left unmatched: 12. Germline CDR1 reads MNHEY; CDR2 reads SMNVEV (reference sequence). This CDR3 spans 17 amino acids. The DNA for the CDR3 is TGTGCCAGCAGGCGACCCCGGACAGGGGGAGCCAACACTGAAGCTTTCTTT. Protein: CASRRPRTGGANTEAFF.

V and J are TRBV18 and TRBJ1-1; 11 bases line up with TRBD1. The CDR3 length is 18 residues. Germline CDR1 is KGHSH and CDR2 is LQKENI. V trimming: 4 bases; J trimming: 1 base; junction bases outside the gene matches: 11. CDR3 residues: CASSQTGTGGSTNTEAFF. The CDR3 DNA reads TGTGCCAGCTCACAAACCGGGACAGGGGGGTCGACGAACACTGAAGCTTTCTTT.

The V gene is TRBV7-2, the J gene TRBJ1-2; D is uncertain. The V gene's germline CDR1 is SGHTA and CDR2 FQGNSA. Trimming stripped 1 base from V and 7 bases from J, with 13 bases between. The CDR3 extends over 14 amino acids. CDR3 sequence reads: CASSLVALPPGYTF. CDR3 nucleotides: TGTGCCAGCAGCTTAGTTGCCCTACCCCCTGGCTACACCTTC.

The chain links TRBV25-1 to TRBJ1-3, with D hard to call. V lost 7 bases to trimming and J lost 1 base, with 2 bases between them. Per germline, CDR1 MGHDK and CDR2 SYGVNS. The CDR3 consists of 11 residues. The CDR3 sequence: CASTSGNTIYF. The CDR3, as DNA: TGTGCCAGCACGTCTGGAAACACCATATATTTT.

Here the CDR3 reads CATSQTGFEQYF. CDR3 nucleotides: TGTGCCACCAGCCAGACAGGGTTCGAGCAGTACTTC. The chain links TRBV24-1 to TRBJ2-7, with 7 bases that match TRBD1. The V gene's germline CDR1 is KGHDR and CDR2 SFDVKD. The CDR3 consists of 12 residues. V trimming: 7 bases; J trimming: 6 bases; junction bases outside the gene matches: 5.

The chain is built from TRBV4-2 and TRBJ2-7; D gene uncertain. V lost 3 bases and J 2 bases, leaving 11 bases between the germline ends. The CDR3 length is 14 residues. Per the germline V gene, CDR1 is LGHNA and CDR2 is YNFKEQ. This CDR3 reads CASSQPSMPYEQYF. CDR3 coding DNA: TGTGCCAGCAGCCAGCCGAGTATGCCCTACGAGCAGTACTTC.

The chain recombines TRBV20-1 with TRBJ2-7, with 7 bases aligning to TRBD2. This CDR3 comprises 13 residues. Germline V CDR1 and CDR2: DFQATT, SNEGSKA (reference sequence). The V segment lost 3 bases and the J segment 9 bases; nucleotides outside the gene matches: 11. The CDR3 here is CSASLAAGVGQYF. As DNA, the CDR3 is TGCAGTGCTAGTCTAGCGGCGGGGGTCGGGCAGTACTTC.

The chain combines TRBV9 with TRBJ2-2; D unresolved. There are 15 residues in the CDR3. Trimming took 0 bases from V and 2 from J, leaving 8 bases between them. Germline V lookup: CDR1 SGDLS, CDR2 YYNGEE. Written as DNA, the CDR3 is TGTGCCAGCAGCGTAGGGGTGGGCAACACCGGGGAGCTGTTTTTT. It yields the protein CASSVGVGNTGELFF. The full variable domain, with the rest looked up from reference TRBV9 and TRBJ2-2, is DSGVTQTPKHLITATGQRVTLRCSPRSGDLSVYWYQQSLDQGLQFLIQYYNGEERAKGNILERFSAQQFPDLHSELNLSSLELGDSALYFCASSVGVGNTGELFFGEGSRLTVL.

The chain has TRBV7-3 and TRBJ2-3; perhaps TRBD2 as D (6 bases). Trimming pared 3 bases from V and 6 bases from J, leaving 16 bases between. The length of the CDR3 is 15 residues. Germline V gene sequence: CDR1 SGHTA, CDR2 FQGTGA. The CDR3 nucleotides read TGTGCCAGCAGCTTTTCTTCGGACTACGGGGATACGCAGTATTTT. Amino acid sequence: CASSFSSDYGDTQYF.

The rearrangement links TRBV4-3 to TRBJ2-1, with a weak D call TRBD2 (5 bases). CDR1 is LGHNA, CDR2 YSLEER, per germline. This CDR3 is built from 17 residues. V lost 4 bases to trimming and J lost 2 bases, with 18 bases between them. For the CDR3, the DNA is TGCGCCAGCAGCCCCGAGCGGCGGCAGTGGACCTACAATGAGCAGTTCTTC. Translating it yields CASSPERRQWTYNEQFF.

The table lists this clone with a few counts. V and J are TRBV4-3 and TRBJ2-1; no clear D. The CDR3 length is 14 residues. V lost 6 bases, J lost 4 bases, and 13 bases lay in between. Germline V lookup: CDR1 LGHNA, CDR2 YSLEER. The CDR3 loop reads CASRPAGGYNEQFF. CDR3 in DNA: TGCGCCAGCAGACCGGCCGGCGGTTACAATGAGCAGTTCTTC.

The genes are TRBV30 and TRBJ1-3, with TRBD1 as a possible D gene (5 bases). Germline CDR1 and CDR2: GTSNPN and SVGIG (reference sequence). This CDR3 is built from 13 residues. V was cut by 1 base and J by 7 bases, with 11 bases left in between. In DNA, the CDR3 is TGTGCCTGGAGTGAGCACAGGTACAACACCATATATTTT. Translating it yields CAWSEHRYNTIYF.

The gene calls are TRBV5-1 and TRBJ2-3; TRBD1 agrees at 9 bases. The CDR3 has 13 residues. The V segment lost 2 bases and the J segment 14 bases; nucleotides outside the gene matches: 9. Germline V CDR1 and CDR2: SGHRS, YFSETQ. The CDR3 loop reads CASSLPDRGGVYF. The CDR3 coding sequence is TGCGCCAGCAGCTTACCCGACAGGGGGGGGGTGTATTTT.

Regarding this clone: Other nucleotide sequences in the sample specify the same CDR3. The chain combines TRBV9 with TRBJ1-5; perhaps TRBD1 as D (5 bases). V lost 0 bases and J 2 bases, leaving 9 bases between the germline ends. Germline lookup yields CDR1 SGDLS and CDR2 YYNGEE. This CDR3 comprises 15 residues. Here the CDR3 DNA reads TGTGCCAGCAGCGTAGGGCCGGGGGGCAATCAGCCCCAGCATTTT. Translating it yields CASSVGPGGNQPQHF.

The chain combines TRBV6-5 with TRBJ1-2; D uncertain. This CDR3 is 12 amino acids long. Germline CDR1 MNHEY, CDR2 SVGAGI. V lost 6 bases and J 7 bases, leaving 12 bases between the germline ends. The chain's CDR3 is CASRLSGAGYTF. CDR3 nucleotides: TGTGCCAGCAGACTCTCTGGAGCTGGCTACACCTTC.

V usage is TRBV5-6 and J usage is TRBJ1-1, with a weak D call TRBD1 (5 bases). CDR3 size: 12 residues. Trimming removed 6 bases from V and 7 bases from J, with 13 bases in between. Germline assignment: CDR1 SGHDT and CDR2 YYEEEE. DNA for the CDR3: TGTGCCAGCACCCTGGGGGGTCTTGAAGCTTTCTTT. It codes for CASTLGGLEAFF.

This chain joins TRBV7-2 and TRBJ2-3; 7 positions match TRBD2. The germline V gene has CDR1 SGHTA and CDR2 FQGNSA. V was clipped by 5 bases and J by 2 bases; unmatched bases: 10. There are 16 residues in the CDR3. The CDR3 nucleotides are TGTGCCAGCAGCGGGACGGGGGGACTCGTCACAGATACGCAGTATTTT. Residues: CASSGTGGLVTDTQYF.